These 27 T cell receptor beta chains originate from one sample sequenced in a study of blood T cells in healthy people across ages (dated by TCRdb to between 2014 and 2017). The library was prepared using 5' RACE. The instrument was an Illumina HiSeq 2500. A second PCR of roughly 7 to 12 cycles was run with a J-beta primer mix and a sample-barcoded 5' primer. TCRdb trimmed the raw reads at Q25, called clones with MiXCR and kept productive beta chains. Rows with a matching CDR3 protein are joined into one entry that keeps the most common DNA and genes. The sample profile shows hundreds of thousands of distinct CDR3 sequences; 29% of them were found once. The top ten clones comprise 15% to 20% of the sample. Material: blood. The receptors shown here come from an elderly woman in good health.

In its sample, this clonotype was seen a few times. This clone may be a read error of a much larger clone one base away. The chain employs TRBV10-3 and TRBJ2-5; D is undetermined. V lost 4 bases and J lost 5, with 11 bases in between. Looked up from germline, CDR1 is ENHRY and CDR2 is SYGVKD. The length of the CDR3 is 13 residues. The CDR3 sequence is CAISGSVGETQYF. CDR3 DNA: TGTGCCATCAGTGGGTCGGTTGGGGAGACCCAGTACTTC.

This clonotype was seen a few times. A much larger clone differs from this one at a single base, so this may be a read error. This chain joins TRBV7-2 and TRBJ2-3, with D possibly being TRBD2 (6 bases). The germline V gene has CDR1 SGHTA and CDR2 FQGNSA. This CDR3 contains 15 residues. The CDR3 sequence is CASIRSGPSTDTRYF. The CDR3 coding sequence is TGTGCCAGCATCCGTAGCGGTCCTAGCACAGATACGCGGTATTTT.

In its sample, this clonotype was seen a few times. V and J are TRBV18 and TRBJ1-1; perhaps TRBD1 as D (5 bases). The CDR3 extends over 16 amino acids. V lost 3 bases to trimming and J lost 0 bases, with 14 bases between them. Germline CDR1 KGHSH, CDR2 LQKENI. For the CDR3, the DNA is TGTGCCAGCTCACCGACAGTAAGCCAACTGAACACTGAAGCTTTCTTT. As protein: CASSPTVSQLNTEAFF.

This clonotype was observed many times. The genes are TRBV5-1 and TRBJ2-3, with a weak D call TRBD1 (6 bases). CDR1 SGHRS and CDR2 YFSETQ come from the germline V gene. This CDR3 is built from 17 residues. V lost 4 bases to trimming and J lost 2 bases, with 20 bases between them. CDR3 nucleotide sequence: TGCGCCAGCAGCGGGGGACATTCGGCAGGCCCCACAGATACGCAGTATTTT. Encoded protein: CASSGGHSAGPTDTQYF.

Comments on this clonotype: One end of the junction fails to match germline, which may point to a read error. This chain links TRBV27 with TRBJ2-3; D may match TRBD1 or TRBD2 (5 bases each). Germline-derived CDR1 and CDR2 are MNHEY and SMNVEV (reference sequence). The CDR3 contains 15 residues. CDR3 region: CASSFTGKSTGTQYF. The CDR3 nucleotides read TGTGCCAGCAGTTTTACCGGGAAAAGCACAGGTACGCAGTATTTT.

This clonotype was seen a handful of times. CDR3 sequence reads: CASSEQVFGSSGANVLTF. As DNA, the CDR3 is TGTGCCAGCAGTGAACAGGTCTTCGGGAGCTCTGGGGCCAACGTCCTGACTTTC. This chain links TRBV2 with TRBJ2-6; weak D call: TRBD2 (6 bases). Germline CDR1 reads SNHLY; CDR2 reads FYNNEI. The V end was cut by 2 bases, the J end by 0 bases, with 14 bases between. CDR3 length equals 18 residues.

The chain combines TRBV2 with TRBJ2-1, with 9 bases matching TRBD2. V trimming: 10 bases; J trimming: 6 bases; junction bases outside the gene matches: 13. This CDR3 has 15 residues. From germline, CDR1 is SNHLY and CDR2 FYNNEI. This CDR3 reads CATHLGAGGPNEQFF. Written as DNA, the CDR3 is TGTGCCACCCACTTAGGGGCGGGGGGGCCCAATGAGCAGTTCTTC.

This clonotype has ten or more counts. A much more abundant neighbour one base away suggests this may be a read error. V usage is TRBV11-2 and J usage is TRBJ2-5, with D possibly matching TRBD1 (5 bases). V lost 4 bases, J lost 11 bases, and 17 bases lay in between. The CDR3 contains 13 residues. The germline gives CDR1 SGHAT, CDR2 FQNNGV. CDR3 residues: CASSSDRRNEQYF. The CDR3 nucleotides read TGTGCCAGCAGCTCCGACAGACGCAATGAGCAGTACTTC.

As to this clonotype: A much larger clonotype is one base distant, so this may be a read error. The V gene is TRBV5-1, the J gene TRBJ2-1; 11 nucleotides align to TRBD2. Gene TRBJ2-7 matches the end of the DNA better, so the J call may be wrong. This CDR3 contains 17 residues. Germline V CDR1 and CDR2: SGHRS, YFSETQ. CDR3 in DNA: TGCGCCAGCCGCTCGACTAGCGGGGCGAGCTCCTACAATGAGCAGTACTTC. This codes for CASRSTSGASSYNEQYF.

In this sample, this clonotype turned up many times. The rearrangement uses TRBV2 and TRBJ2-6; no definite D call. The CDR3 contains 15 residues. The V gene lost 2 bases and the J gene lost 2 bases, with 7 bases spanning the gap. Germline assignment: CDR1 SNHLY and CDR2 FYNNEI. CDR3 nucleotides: TGTGCCAGCAGTGAAAATCCTCCTGGGGCCAACGTCCTGACTTTC. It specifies CASSENPPGANVLTF.

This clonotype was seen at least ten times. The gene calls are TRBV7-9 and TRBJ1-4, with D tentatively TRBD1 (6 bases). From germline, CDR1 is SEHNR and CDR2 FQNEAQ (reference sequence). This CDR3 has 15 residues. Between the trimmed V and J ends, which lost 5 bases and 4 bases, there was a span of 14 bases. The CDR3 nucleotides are TGTGCCAGCAGCCCTCGGGACACCTTTAATGAAAAACTGTTTTTT. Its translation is CASSPRDTFNEKLFF.

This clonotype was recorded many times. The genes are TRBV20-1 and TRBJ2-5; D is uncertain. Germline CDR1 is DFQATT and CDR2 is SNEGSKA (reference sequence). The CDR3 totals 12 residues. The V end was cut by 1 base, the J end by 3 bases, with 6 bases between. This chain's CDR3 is CSARGTKETQYF. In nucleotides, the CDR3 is TGCAGTGCTAGAGGAACCAAAGAGACCCAGTACTTC.

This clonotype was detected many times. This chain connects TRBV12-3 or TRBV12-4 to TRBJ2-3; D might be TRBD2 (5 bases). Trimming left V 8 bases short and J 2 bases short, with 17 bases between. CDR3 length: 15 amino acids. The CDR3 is CASSPPAVSTDTQYF. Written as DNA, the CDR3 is TGTGCCAGCTCCCCCCCAGCGGTATCCACAGATACGCAGTATTTT.

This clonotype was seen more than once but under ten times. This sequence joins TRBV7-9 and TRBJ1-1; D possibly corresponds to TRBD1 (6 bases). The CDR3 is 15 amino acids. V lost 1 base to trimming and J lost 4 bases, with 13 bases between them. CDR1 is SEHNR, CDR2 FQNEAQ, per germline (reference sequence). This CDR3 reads CASSLVTGMGTEAFF. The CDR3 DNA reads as TGTGCCAGCAGCTTAGTCACAGGGATGGGCACTGAAGCTTTCTTT.

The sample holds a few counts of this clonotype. This chain's CDR3 is CASSLDNVSPLHF. The DNA for the CDR3 is TGTGCCAGCAGCTTAGATAACGTCTCACCCCTCCACTTT. V and J are TRBV11-3 and TRBJ1-6; no definite D call. The CDR3 runs to 13 residues. CDR1 and CDR2 from the germline V gene are SGHNT and YENEEA. V lost 0 bases and J lost 10, with 7 bases in between. The full variable domain, its missing parts supplied by reference TRBV11-3 and TRBJ1-6, is EAGVVQSPRYKIIEKKQPVAFWCNPISGHNTLYWYLQNLGQGPELLIRYENEEAVDDSQLPKDRFSAERLKGVDSTLKIQPAELGDSAVYLCASSLDNVSPLHFGNGTRLTVT.

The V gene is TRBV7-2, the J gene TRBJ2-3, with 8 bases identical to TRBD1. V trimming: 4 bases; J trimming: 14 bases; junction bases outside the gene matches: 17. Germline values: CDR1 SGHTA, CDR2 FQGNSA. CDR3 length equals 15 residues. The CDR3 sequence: CASSSDRAHTDALYF. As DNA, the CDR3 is TGTGCCAGCAGCTCGGACAGGGCCCACACAGATGCGCTGTATTTT.

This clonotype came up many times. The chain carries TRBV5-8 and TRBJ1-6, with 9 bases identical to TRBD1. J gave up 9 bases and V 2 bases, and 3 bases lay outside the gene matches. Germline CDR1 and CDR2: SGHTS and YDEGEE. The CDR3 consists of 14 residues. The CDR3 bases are TGTGCCAGCAGCTTTGGGACAGGGATTTCACCCCTCCACTTT. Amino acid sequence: CASSFGTGISPLHF.

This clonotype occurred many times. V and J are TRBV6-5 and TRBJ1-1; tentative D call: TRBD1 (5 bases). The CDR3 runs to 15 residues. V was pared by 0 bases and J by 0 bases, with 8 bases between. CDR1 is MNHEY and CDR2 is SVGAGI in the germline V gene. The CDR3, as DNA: TGTGCCAGCAGTTACTCGGGGGGTATGAACACTGAAGCTTTCTTT. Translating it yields CASSYSGGMNTEAFF.

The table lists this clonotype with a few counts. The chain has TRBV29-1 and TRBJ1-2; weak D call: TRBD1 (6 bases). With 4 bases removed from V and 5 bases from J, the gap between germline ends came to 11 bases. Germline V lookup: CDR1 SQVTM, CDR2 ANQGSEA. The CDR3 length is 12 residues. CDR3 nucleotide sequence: TGCAGCGTTGGTAGGACAGAGTATGGCTACACCTTC. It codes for CSVGRTEYGYTF.

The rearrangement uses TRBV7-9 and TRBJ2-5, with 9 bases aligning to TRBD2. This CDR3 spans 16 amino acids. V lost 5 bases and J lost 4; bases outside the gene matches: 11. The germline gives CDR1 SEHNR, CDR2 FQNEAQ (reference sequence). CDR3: CASSVSGASGIETQYF. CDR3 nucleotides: TGTGCCAGCAGCGTATCGGGGGCTAGCGGGATAGAGACCCAGTACTTC.

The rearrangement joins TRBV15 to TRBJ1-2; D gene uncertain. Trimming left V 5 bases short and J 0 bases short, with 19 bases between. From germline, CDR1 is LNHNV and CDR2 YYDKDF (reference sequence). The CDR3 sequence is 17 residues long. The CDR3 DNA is TGTGCCACCAGCGACGCCCAGCGTCGGGCTACTAACTATGGCTACACCTTC. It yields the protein CATSDAQRRATNYGYTF.

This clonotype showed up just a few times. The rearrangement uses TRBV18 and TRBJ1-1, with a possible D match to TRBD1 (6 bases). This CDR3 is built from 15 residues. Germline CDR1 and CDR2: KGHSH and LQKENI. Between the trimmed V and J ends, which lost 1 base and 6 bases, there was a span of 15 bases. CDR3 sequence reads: CASSPRGGQGPEAFF. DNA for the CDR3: TGTGCCAGCTCACCACGGGGCGGGCAGGGGCCTGAAGCTTTCTTT.

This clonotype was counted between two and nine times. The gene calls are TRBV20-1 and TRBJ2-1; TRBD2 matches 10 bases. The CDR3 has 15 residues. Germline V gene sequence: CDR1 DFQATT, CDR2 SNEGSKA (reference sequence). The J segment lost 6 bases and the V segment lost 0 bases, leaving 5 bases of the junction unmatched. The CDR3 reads CSARESGGAFNEQFF. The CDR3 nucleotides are TGCAGTGCTAGAGAGAGCGGGGGGGCTTTCAATGAGCAGTTCTTC.

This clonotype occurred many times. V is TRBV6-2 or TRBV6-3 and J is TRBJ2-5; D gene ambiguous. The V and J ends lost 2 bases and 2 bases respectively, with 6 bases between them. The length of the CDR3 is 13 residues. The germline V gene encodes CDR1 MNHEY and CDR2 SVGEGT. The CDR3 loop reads CASSYLEQETQYF. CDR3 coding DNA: TGTGCCAGCAGTTACCTCGAACAAGAGACCCAGTACTTC.

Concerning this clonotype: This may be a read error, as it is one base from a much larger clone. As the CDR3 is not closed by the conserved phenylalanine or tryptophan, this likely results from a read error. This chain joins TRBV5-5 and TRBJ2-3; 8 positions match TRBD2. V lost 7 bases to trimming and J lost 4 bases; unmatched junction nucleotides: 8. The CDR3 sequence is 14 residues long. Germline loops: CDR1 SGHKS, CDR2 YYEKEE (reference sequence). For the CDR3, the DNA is TGTGCCAGCTGTCTAGCGGGTATCCCAGATACGCAGTATTTG. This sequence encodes CASCLAGIPDTQYL.

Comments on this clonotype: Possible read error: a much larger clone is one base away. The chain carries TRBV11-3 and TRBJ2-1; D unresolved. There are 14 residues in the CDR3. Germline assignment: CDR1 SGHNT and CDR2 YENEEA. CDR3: CASSLDVSHNEQFF. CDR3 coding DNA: TGTGCCAGCAGCTTAGACGTCTCCCACAATGAGCAGTTCTTC.

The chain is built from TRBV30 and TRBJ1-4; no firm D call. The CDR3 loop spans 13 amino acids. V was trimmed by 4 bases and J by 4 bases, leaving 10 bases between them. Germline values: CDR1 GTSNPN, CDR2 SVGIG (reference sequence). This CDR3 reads CAWTGANNEKLFF. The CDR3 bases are TGTGCCTGGACAGGTGCAAATAATGAAAAACTGTTTTTT.